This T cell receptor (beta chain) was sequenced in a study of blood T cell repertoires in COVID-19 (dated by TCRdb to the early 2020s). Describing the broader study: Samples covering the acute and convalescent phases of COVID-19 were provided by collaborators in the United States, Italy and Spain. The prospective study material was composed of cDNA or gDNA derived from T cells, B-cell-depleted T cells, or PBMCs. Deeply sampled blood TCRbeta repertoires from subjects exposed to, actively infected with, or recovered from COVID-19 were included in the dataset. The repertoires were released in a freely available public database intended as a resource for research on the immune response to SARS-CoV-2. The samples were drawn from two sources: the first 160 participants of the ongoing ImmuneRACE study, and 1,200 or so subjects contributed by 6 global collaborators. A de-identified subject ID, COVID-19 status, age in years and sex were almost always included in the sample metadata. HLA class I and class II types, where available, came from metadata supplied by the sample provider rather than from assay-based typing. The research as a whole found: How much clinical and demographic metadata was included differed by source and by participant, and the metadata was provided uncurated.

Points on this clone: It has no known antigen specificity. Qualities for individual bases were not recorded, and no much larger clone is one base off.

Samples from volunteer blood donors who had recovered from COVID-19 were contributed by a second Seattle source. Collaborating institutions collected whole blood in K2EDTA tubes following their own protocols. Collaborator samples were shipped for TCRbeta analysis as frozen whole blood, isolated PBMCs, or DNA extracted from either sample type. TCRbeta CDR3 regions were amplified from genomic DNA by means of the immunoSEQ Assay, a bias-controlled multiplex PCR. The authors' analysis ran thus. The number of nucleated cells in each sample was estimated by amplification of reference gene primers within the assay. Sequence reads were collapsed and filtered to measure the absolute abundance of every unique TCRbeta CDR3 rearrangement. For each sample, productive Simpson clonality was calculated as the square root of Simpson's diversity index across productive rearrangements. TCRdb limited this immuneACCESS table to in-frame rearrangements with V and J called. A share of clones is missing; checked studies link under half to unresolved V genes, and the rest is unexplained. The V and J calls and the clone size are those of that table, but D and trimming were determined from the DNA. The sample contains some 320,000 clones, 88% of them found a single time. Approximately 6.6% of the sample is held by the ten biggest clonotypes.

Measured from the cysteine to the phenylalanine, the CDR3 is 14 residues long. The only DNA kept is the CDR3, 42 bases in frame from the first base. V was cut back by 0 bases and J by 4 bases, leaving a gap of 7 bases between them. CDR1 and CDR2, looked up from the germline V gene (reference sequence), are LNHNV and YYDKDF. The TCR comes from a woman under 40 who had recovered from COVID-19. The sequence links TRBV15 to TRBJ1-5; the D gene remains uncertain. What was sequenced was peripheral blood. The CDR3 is CATSRDKLNQPQHF. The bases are TGTGCCACCAGCAGAGATAAACTGAATCAGCCCCAGCATTTT.